The present TCR beta chain was sequenced within a study of PD-L1 blockade in urothelial cancer. The wider study: Patients previously received 0 to 3 chemotherapy regimens.

Study-level points and caveats: Tumor-linked clones in blood grew more by 3 weeks in durable-benefit patients.

A word on this clone: Its antigen remains unidentified.

The CDR3 loop spans 13 amino acids. The germline CDR1 and CDR2 sequences are SGHKS and YYEKEE (reference sequence). Trimming took off 4 bases at V and 6 bases at J, with 12 bases between the two ends. Time point described: pretreatment peripheral blood. The templates were synthetic TCR analogs, and they were spiked into each PCR. The data were produced by immunoSEQ multiplex PCR, yet TCRdb's version contains in-frame clones alone and is incomplete. The sample yields tens of thousands of clones, 75% seen once. The sequence was obtained from a man aged 70-80 years with urothelial cancer. This chain connects TRBV5-5 to TRBJ2-3; weak D call: TRBD2 (7 bases). Sequences were derived from PBMCs, sampled around atezolizumab (anti-PD-L1) treatment. The CDR3 reads CASSVGGPDTQYF. CDR3 DNA: TGTGCCAGCAGCGTGGGGGGGCCCGATACGCAGTATTTT.